This TCR beta chain was sequenced for a study of CD8+CD57+ T cells in acquired aplastic anemia. Whole-study context: Recorded DNA amounts for sorted CD4+ and CD8+ cells had an average of approximately 3 ug. Healthy donors had, on average, approximately 11 million reads for their CD4+ cells.

Notes on the study in general: Roughly 31 CD8+ CDR3 sequences occurred in both the patients and the controls.

On this clonotype itself: The target antigen is unknown. This may be a read error, as it is one base from a much larger clone.

The use of genomic DNA as template underpinned the TCR beta VDJ and CDR3 profiling. Each CDR3 protein is one row after TCRdb ran MiXCR on the reads. This sample carries 400,000 to 500,000 distinct CDR3 sequences, 65% to 80% of them seen once, and the ten largest clones take 3.5% to 4.5%. CDR1 and CDR2 from the germline V gene are SGHTS and YDEGEE. The CDR3 has 16 amino acids. The chain joins TRBV5-8 to TRBJ2-2; D not resolved. Sequencing input: sorted CD4+, CD8+, or CD8+CD57+ T cells (not recorded which) from PBMCs. The TCR originated in a human donor in good health, serving as a control. For the CDR3, the DNA is TGTGCCGGCAGCTTGGATTCTGGAGTAACCACCGGGGAGCTGTTTTTT. Its protein product is CAGSLDSGVTTGELFF. Full variable domain (remainder filled in from reference TRBV5-8 and TRBJ2-2): EAGVTQSPTHLIKTRGQQATLRCSPISGHTSVYWYQQALGLGLQFLLWYDEGEERNRGNFPPRFSGRQFPNYSSELNVNALELEDSALYLCAGSLDSGVTTGELFFGEGSRLTVL.